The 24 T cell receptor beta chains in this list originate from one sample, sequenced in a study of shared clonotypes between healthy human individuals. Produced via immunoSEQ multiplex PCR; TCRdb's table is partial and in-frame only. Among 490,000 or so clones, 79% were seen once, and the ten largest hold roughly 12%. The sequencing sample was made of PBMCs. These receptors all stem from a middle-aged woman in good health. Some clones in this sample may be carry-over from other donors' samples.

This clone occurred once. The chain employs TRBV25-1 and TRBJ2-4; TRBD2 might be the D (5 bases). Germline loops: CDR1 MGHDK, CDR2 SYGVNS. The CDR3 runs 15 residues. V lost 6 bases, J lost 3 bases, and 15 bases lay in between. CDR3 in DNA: TGTGCCAGCAGCGGAGGTGGGAAGGGCAAAAACATTCAGTACTTC. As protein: CASSGGGKGKNIQYF.

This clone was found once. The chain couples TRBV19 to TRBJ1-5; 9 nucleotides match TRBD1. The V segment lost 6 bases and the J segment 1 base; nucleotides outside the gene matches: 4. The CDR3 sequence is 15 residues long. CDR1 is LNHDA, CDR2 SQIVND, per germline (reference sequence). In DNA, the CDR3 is TGTGCCAGTAGATGGGACAGGGCGAGCAATCAGCCCCAGCATTTT. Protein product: CASRWDRASNQPQHF. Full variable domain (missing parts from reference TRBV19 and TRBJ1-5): DGGITQSPKYLFRKEGQNVTLSCEQNLNHDAMYWYRQDPGQGLRLIYYSQIVNDFQKGDIAEGYSVSREKKESFPLTVTSAQKNPTAFYLCASRWDRASNQPQHFGDGTRLSIL.

CDR3 loop: CASSQGLAGASYEQYF. The CDR3 DNA reads as TGTGCCAGCAGCCAAGGTCTAGCGGGAGCATCCTACGAGCAGTACTTC. The rearrangement uses TRBV14 and TRBJ2-7, with 10 bases matching TRBD2. V trimming: 1 base; J trimming: 1 base; junction bases outside the gene matches: 4. CDR1 and CDR2 from the germline V gene are SGHDN and FVKESK. The CDR3 covers 16 residues.

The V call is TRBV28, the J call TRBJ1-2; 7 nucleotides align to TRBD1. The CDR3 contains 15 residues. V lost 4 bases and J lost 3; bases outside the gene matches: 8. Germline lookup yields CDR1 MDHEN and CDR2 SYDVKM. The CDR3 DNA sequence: TGTGCCAGCAGTTCCGCCGGGACAGCTTACTATGGCTACACCTTC. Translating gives CASSSAGTAYYGYTF.

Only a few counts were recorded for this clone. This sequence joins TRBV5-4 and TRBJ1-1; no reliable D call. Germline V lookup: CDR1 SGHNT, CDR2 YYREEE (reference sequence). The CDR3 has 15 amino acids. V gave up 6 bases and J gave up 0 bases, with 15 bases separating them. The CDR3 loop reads CASTPKQNLNTEAFF. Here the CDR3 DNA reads TGTGCCAGCACTCCAAAACAGAATTTGAACACTGAAGCTTTCTTT.

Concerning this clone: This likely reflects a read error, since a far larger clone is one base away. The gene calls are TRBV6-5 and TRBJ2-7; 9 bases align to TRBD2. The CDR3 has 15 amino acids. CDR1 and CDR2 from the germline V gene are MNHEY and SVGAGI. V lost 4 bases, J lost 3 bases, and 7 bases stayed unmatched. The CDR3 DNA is TGTGCCAGCAGTTGTTCGCCTAGCGGGAACTACGAGCAGTACTTC. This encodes CASSCSPSGNYEQYF.

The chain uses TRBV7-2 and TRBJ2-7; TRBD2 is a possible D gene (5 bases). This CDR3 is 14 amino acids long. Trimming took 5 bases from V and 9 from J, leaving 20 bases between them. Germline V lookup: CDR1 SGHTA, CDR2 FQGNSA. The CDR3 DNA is TGTGCCAGCAGCCCCCGGACTTGGGATGAGGTGCAGTACTTC. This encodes CASSPRTWDEVQYF.

CDR3 bases: TGCGCCAGCAGCGGGCGGGAGCCCCCACTAACCTACGAGCAGTACTTC. It encodes CASSGREPPLTYEQYF. V and J are TRBV5-1 and TRBJ2-7; 7 nucleotides match TRBD2. The CDR3 has 16 amino acids. V shed 4 bases, J shed 2 bases, and the junction held 12 bases outside the gene matches. The germline V gene encodes CDR1 SGHRS and CDR2 YFSETQ.

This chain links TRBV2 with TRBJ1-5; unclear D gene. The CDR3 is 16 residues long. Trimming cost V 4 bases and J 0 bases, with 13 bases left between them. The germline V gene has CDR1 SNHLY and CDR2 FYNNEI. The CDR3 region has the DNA TGTGCCAGCAGTGGACGTAGAACCTATAGCAATCAGCCCCAGCATTTT. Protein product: CASSGRRTYSNQPQHF.

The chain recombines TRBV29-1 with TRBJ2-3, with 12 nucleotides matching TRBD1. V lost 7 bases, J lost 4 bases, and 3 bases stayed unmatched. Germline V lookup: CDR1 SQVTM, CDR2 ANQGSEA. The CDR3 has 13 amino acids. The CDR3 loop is CSGGTGGPDTQYF. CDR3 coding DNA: TGCAGCGGGGGGACAGGGGGCCCAGATACGCAGTATTTT.

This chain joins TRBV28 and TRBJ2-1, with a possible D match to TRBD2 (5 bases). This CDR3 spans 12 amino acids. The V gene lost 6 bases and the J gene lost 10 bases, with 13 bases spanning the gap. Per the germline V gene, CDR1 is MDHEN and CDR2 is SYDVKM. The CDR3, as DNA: TGTGCCAGCAGCCGCGGACTGGGGGAGCAGTTCTTC. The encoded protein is CASSRGLGEQFF.

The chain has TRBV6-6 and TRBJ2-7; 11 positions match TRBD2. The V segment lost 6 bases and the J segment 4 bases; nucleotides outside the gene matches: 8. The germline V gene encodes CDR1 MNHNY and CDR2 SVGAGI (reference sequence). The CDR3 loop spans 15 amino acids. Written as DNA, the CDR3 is TGTGCCAGCAGACCAGGGACTAGCGGCAGGTACGAGCAGTACTTC. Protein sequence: CASRPGTSGRYEQYF.

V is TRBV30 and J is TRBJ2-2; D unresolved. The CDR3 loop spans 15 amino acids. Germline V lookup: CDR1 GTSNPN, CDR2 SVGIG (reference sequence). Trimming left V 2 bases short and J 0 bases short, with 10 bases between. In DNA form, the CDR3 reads TGTGCCTGGAGTTGGGCAGGCACGAACACCGGGGAGCTGTTTTTT. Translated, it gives CAWSWAGTNTGELFF.

CDR3 nucleotide sequence: TGTGCCAGCAGCTTCGGCATATTTAGCAATCAGCCCCAGCATTTT. Translation gives CASSFGIFSNQPQHF. The V gene is TRBV5-5, the J gene TRBJ1-5, with D uncertain. Trimming stripped 2 bases from V and 0 bases from J, with 9 bases between. Looked up from germline, CDR1 is SGHKS and CDR2 is YYEKEE (reference sequence). The CDR3 runs to 15 residues. Full variable domain (missing parts from reference TRBV5-5 and TRBJ1-5): DAGVTQSPTHLIKTRGQQVTLRCSPISGHKSVSWYQQVLGQGPQFIFQYYEKEERGRGNFPDRFSARQFPNYSSELNVNALLLGDSALYLCASSFGIFSNQPQHFGDGTRLSIL.

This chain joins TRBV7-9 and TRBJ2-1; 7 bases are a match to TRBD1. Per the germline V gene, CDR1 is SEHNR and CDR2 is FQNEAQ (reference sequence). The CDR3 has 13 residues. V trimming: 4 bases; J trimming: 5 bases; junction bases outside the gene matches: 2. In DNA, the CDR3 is TGTGCCAGCAGCTCGGACAGGAACAATGAGCAGTTCTTC. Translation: CASSSDRNNEQFF. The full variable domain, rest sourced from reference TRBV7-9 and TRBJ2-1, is DTGVSQNPRHKITKRGQNVTFRCDPISEHNRLYWYRQTLGQGPEFLTYFQNEAQLEKSRLLSDRFSAERPKGSFSTLEIQRTEQGDSAMYLCASSSDRNNEQFFGPGTRLTVL.

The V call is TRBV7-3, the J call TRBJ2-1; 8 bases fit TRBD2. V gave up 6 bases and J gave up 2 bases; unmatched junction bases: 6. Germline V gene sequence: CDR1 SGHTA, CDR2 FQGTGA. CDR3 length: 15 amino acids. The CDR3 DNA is TGTGCCAGCAGTTATAGCGGGGCCACCTACAATGAGCAGTTCTTC. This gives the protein CASSYSGATYNEQFF.

The CDR3 reads CASSGTSEYNEQFF. In DNA, the CDR3 is TGTGCCAGCAGTGGGACTAGCGAGTACAATGAGCAGTTCTTC. The chain joins TRBV2 to TRBJ2-1; 9 bases match TRBD2. V was pared by 4 bases and J by 4 bases, with 2 bases of the junction left unmatched. This CDR3 is 14 amino acids long. Germline assignment: CDR1 SNHLY and CDR2 FYNNEI.

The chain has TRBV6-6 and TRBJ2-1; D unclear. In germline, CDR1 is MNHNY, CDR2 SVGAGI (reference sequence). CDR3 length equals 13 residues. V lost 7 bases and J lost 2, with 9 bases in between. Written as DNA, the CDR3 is TGTGCCAGCACCACCAGTGCCTACAATGAGCAGTTCTTC. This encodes CASTTSAYNEQFF.

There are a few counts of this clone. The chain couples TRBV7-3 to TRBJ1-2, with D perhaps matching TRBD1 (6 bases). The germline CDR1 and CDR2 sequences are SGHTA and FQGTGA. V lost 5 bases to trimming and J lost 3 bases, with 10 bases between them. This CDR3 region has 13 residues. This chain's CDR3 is CASSPTGDYGYTF. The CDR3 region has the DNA TGTGCCAGCAGCCCGACAGGAGACTATGGCTACACCTTC.

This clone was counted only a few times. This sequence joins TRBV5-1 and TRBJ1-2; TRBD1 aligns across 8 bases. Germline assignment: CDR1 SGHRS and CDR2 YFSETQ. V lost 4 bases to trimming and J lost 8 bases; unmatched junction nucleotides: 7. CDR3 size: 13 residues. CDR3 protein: CASSHGQGGGYTF. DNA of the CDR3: TGCGCCAGCAGCCATGGACAGGGCGGAGGCTACACCTTC.

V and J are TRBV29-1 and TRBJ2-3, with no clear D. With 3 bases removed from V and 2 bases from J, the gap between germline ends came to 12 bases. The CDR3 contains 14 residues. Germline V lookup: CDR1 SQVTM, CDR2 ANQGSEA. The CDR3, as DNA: TGCAGCGTTGATTTGCAAGCCCTCACAGATACGCAGTATTTT. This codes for CSVDLQALTDTQYF.

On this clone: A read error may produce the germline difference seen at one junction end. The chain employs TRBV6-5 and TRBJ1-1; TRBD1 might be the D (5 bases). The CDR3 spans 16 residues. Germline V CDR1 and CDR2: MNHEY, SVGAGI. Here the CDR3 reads CASSYSSGEVKTEAFF. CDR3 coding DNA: TGTGCCAGCAGTTACTCCTCGGGGGAAGTGAAAACTGAAGCTTTCTTT.

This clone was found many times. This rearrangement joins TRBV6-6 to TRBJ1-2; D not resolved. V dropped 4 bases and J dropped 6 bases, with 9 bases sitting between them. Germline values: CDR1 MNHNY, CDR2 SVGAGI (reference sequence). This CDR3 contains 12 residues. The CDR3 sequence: CASSSASDGYTF. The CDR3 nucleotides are TGTGCCAGCAGTTCCGCCTCAGATGGCTACACCTTC.

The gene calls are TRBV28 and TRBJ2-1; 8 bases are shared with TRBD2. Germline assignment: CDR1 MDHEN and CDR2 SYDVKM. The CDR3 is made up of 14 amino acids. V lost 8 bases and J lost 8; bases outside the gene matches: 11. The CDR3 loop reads CASRGGRRGDEQFF. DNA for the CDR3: TGTGCCAGCCGGGGCGGGAGGCGGGGGGATGAGCAGTTCTTC.